This TCR beta chain was documented in a study of post-analysis software for immune sequencing data. Looking at the study overall: The courses of disease that were included comprised relapsing-remitting, secondary progressive and progressive-relapsing multiple sclerosis. General study findings and limits: The five TRBV segments detected at higher frequency in patients than in controls included TRBV5-6, TRBV5-1 and TRBV20-1. Pronounced co-clustering by F measure was evident among identically batched samples. When compared against controls, multiple sclerosis patients showed significantly lower normalized Chao1 diversity.

Carried by the TCR beta cDNA libraries were unique molecular identifiers. In TCRdb, the PCR reads were re-called with MiXCR into one record per CDR3 protein. This repertoire shows around 180,000 distinct CDR3 sequences, approximately 30% found once; its top ten account for 1.5%. This clonotype has more than one count but fewer than ten. Antigen unknown. V was pared by 5 bases and J by 15 bases, with 17 bases between. The CDR3 runs 12 residues. Germline CDR1 reads SGHTA; CDR2 reads FQGNSA. The V gene is TRBV7-2, the J gene TRBJ2-1, with a weak D call TRBD2 (7 bases). The receptor was derived from a girl aged 5 to 17 with multiple sclerosis. The sequencing input was blood. The CDR3 DNA sequence: TGTGCCAGCAGCCCGGGGGCGGGGGAGTCGTTCTTC. This codes for CASSPGAGESFF.